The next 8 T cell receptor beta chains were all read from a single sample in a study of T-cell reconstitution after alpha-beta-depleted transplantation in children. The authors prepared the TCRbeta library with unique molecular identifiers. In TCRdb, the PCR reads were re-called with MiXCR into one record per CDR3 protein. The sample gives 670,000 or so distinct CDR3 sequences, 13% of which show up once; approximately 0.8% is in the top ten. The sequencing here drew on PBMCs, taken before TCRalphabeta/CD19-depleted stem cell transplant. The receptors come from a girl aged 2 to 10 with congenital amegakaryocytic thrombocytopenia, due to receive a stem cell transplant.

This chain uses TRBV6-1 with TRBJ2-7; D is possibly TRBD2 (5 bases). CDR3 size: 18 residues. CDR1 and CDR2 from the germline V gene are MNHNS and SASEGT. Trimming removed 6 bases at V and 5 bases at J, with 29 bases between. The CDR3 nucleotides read TGTGCCAGCAGAAAAATGGGAGCAAAGTGGAAGCCGTCCGACGAGCAGTACTTC. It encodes CASRKMGAKWKPSDEQYF.

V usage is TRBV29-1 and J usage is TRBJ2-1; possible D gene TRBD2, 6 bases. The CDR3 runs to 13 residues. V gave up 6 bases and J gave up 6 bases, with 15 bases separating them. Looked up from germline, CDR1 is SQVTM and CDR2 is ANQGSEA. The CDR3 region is CSVPVWGVNEQFF. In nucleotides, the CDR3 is TGCAGCGTCCCGGTGTGGGGGGTCAATGAGCAGTTCTTC.

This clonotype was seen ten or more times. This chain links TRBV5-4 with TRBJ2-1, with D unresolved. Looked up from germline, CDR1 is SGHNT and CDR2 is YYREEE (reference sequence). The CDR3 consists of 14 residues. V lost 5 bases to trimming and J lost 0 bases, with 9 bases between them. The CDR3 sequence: CASREDSSYNEQFF. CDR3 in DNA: TGTGCCAGCAGGGAAGACTCCTCCTACAATGAGCAGTTCTTC.

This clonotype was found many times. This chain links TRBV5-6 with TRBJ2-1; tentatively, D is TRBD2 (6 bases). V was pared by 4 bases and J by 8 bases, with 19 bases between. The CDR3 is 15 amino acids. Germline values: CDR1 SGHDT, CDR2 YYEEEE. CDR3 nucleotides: TGTGCCAGCAGCCTAGTGGAGGGCCTTTTGTATGAGCAGTTCTTC. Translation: CASSLVEGLLYEQFF.

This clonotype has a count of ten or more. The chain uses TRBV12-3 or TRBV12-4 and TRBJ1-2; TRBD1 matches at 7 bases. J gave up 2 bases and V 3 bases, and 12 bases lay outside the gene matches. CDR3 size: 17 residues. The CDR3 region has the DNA TGTGCCAGCAGTTTTCTTGCAGGGGGAGGATTCAACTATGGCTACACCTTC. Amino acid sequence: CASSFLAGGGFNYGYTF.

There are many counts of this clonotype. Written as DNA, the CDR3 is TGCGCCAGCAGTGCTGGGGAAAAACTGTTTTTT. It encodes CASSAGEKLFF. V gene TRBV5-1 combines with J gene TRBJ1-4, with D uncertain. The CDR3 has 11 residues. CDR1 SGHRS and CDR2 YFSETQ come from the germline V gene. V was pared by 5 bases and J by 8 bases, with 7 bases between.

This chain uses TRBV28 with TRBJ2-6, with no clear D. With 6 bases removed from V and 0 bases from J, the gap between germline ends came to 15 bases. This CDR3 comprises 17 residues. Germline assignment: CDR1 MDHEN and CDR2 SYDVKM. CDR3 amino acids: CASRGPAATSGANVLTF. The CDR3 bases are TGTGCCAGCAGAGGGCCCGCGGCGACCTCTGGGGCCAACGTCCTGACTTTC.

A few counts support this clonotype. The CDR3 DNA follows: TGCGCCAGCAGCTTGGCCCGGGGATTACAACCCTACGAGCAGTACTTC. The encoded protein is CASSLARGLQPYEQYF. The rearrangement joins TRBV5-1 to TRBJ2-7; D possibly corresponds to TRBD2 (5 bases). The CDR3 loop spans 16 amino acids. V shed 0 bases and J shed 2 bases, with 15 bases lying between them. Germline assignment: CDR1 SGHRS and CDR2 YFSETQ.